This is a list of T cell receptor beta chains from one sample in a study of blood T cell repertoires in COVID-19. Assay used: immunoSEQ multiplex PCR; TCRdb lists only in-frame clones, some missing. This sample has tens of thousands of clones, with roughly 85% found just once. Material: peripheral blood. Receptor source: a human donor in a cohort sampled during active COVID-19. Both conserved end residues are trimmed from each CDR3. Each record gives: V gene, CDR3 length, D gene, J gene, CDR3 protein. A D gene is named only where the DNA matches it firmly.

V: TRBV3-1/TRBV3-2; length: 12; D: TRBD1; J: TRBJ2-3; CDR3: ASSRAGTGATQY
V: TRBV27; length: 12; D: .; J: TRBJ1-5; CDR3: ASSLGGWGQPQH
V: TRBV18; length: 12; D: .; J: TRBJ2-7; CDR3: ASTLLTSGDEQY
V: TRBV10-2; length: 11; D: TRBD2; J: TRBJ2-5; CDR3: ASRAGGPGTQY
V: TRBV4-1; length: 14; D: .; J: TRBJ1-4; CDR3: ASSQETTAGREKLF
V: TRBV6-5; length: 11; D: TRBD1; J: TRBJ2-5; CDR3: ASRSTGVETQY
V: TRBV5-1; length: 14; D: TRBD2; J: TRBJ2-1; CDR3: ASSLGPAGGPNEQF
V: TRBV28; length: 12; D: TRBD1; J: TRBJ1-3; CDR3: ASSLDRVVNTIY
V: TRBV9; length: 14; D: .; J: TRBJ2-3; CDR3: ASSHGSGASTDTQY
V: TRBV5-4; length: 14; D: .; J: TRBJ2-5; CDR3: ASSLTGRGGGETQY
V: TRBV19; length: 13; D: .; J: TRBJ1-6; CDR3: ASSPVTGTASPLH
V: TRBV18; length: 11; D: .; J: TRBJ1-2; CDR3: ASSTTVGYGYT
V: TRBV28; length: 13; D: .; J: TRBJ2-7; CDR3: ASSLSGAGAREQY
V: TRBV6-5; length: 11; D: .; J: TRBJ2-3; CDR3: ASSYRAGDTQY
V: TRBV7-9; length: 13; D: TRBD1; J: TRBJ1-1; CDR3: ASSLGQARNTEAF
V: TRBV7-2; length: 13; D: .; J: TRBJ1-2; CDR3: ASSSGGLANYGYT
V: TRBV5-4; length: 12; D: TRBD1; J: TRBJ2-5; CDR3: ASSRGQGTETQY
V: TRBV28; length: 14; D: TRBD1; J: TRBJ1-2; CDR3: ASSLGGTGTPYGYT
V: TRBV4-2; length: 13; D: TRBD2; J: TRBJ2-1; CDR3: ASSLSGSSNNEQF
V: TRBV5-4; length: 12; D: TRBD1; J: TRBJ1-2; CDR3: ASRSRTGTLDYT